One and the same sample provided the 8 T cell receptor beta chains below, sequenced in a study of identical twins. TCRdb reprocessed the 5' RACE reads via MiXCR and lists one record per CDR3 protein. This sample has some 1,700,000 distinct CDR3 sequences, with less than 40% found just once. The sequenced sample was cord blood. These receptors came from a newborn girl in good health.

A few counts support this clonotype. The CDR3 DNA reads TGTGCCAGCAGCCGGGGACAGGTGGTGGGAGAGACCCAGTACTTC. Its protein product is CASSRGQVVGETQYF. The rearrangement links TRBV14 to TRBJ2-5; 8 bases are shared with TRBD1. V shed 4 bases, J shed 4 bases, and the junction held 8 bases outside the gene matches. The V gene's germline CDR1 is SGHDN and CDR2 FVKESK. The CDR3 covers 15 residues.

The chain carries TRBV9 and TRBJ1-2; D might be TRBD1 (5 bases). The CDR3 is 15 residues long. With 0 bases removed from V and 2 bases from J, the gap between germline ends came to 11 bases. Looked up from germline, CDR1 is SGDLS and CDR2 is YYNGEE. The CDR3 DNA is TGTGCCAGCAGCGTAGAGACGCGGGGCAACTATGGCTACACCTTC. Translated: CASSVETRGNYGYTF.

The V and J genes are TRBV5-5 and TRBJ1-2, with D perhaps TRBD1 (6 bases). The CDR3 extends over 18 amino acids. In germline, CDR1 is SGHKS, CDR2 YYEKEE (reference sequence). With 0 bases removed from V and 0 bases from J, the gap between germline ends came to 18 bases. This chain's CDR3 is CASSLGQGRTSANYGYTF. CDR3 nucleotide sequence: TGTGCCAGCAGCTTGGGGCAGGGGCGCACCTCAGCTAACTATGGCTACACCTTC.

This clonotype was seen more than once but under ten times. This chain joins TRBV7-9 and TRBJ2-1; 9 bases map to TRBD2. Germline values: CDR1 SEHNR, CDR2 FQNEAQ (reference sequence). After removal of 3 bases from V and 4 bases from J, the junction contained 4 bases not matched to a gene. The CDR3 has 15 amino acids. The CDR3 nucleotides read TGTGCCAGCAGCTTCCTAGCGGGATTTTACAATGAGCAGTTCTTC. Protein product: CASSFLAGFYNEQFF.

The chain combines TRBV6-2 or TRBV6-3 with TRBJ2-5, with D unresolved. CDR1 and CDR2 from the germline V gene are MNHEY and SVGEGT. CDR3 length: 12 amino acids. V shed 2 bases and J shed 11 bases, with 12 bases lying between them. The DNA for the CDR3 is TGTGCCAGCAGTTACCCCCCAAGAGAGCAGTACTTC. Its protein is CASSYPPREQYF.

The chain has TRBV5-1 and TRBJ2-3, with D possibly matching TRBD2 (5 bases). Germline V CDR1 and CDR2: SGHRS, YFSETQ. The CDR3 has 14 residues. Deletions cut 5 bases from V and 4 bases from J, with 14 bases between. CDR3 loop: CASSFSVASDTQYF. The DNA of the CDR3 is TGCGCCAGCAGTTTCTCAGTAGCGTCAGATACGCAGTATTTT.

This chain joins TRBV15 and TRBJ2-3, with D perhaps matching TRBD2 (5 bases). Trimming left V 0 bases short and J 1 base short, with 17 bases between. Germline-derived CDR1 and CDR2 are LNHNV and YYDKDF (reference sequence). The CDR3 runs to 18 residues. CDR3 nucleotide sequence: TGTGCCACCAGCAGAGAACCCCTTAGTGGGAGCCGCACAGATACGCAGTATTTT. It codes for CATSREPLSGSRTDTQYF.

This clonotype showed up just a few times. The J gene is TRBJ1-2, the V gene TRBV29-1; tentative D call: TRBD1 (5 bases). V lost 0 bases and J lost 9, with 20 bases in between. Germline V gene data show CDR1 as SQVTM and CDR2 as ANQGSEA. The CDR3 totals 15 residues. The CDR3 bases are TGCAGCGTTGAAGATGCTGGCCGGGACGCTTACCGCTACACCTTC. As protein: CSVEDAGRDAYRYTF.